This is a list of T cell receptor beta chains from one sample in a study of identifying expanded T cells in peripheral blood. The method was immunoSEQ multiplex PCR; TCRdb's version includes in-frame clones alone and lacks a portion of them. The data show some 120,000 clones, roughly 80% seen once. Sample: blood. These receptors were collected from a person aged 18 to 75 in good health. Both conserved end residues are part of each CDR3. The order of the fields is CDR3 length, D gene, clone size, J gene, V gene, CDR3 DNA, CDR3 protein. The D gene is left open where the match is weak. The size entry is marked missing in some rows and otherwise reads once, few, many or a size class.

length: 13
D: -
size: once
J: TRBJ2-3
V: TRBV6-1
DNA: TGTGCCAGCAGTGAAGTAATGACAGATACGCAGTATTTT
CDR3: CASSEVMTDTQYF

length: 13
D: -
size: -
J: TRBJ1-1
V: TRBV7-6
DNA: TGTGCCAGCAGCCAGAGGGGTGGCACTGAAGCTTTCTTT
CDR3: CASSQRGGTEAFF

length: 15
D: TRBD1
size: -
J: TRBJ1-5
V: TRBV19
DNA: TGTGCCAGTAGCCAGACAGGGGGTAGCAATCAGCCCCAGCATTTT
CDR3: CASSQTGGSNQPQHF

length: 15
D: -
size: -
J: TRBJ2-5
V: TRBV5-8
DNA: TGTGCCAGCAGGCGGGGCGACGGAGGTAGGGAGACCCAGTACTTC
CDR3: CASRRGDGGRETQYF

length: 15
D: -
size: -
J: TRBJ2-1
V: TRBV2
DNA: TGTGCCAGCAGCCCACCGGTGGCGTGGGGCAATGAGCAGTTCTTC
CDR3: CASSPPVAWGNEQFF

length: 19
D: TRBD1
size: -
J: TRBJ2-1
V: TRBV7-6
DNA: TGTGCCAGCAGCTTAGAAGCCCCCGCCGTGACAGGGGGGTACAATGAGCAGTTCTTC
CDR3: CASSLEAPAVTGGYNEQFF

length: 13
D: TRBD1
size: -
J: TRBJ1-4
V: TRBV30
DNA: TGTGCCTGGATGGGACAGTGGGGTGAAAAACTGTTTTTT
CDR3: CAWMGQWGEKLFF

length: 16
D: -
size: -
J: TRBJ1-1
V: TRBV7-6
DNA: TGTGCCAGCAGCTTAGGATCCTTCGAGGGGAACACTGAAGCTTTCTTT
CDR3: CASSLGSFEGNTEAFF

length: 14
D: TRBD1
size: -
J: TRBJ1-5
V: TRBV7-9
DNA: TGTGCCAGCAGCGGGACAGGGGTTGACCAGCCCCAGCATTTT
CDR3: CASSGTGVDQPQHF

length: 14
D: TRBD1
size: -
J: TRBJ2-1
V: TRBV7-9
DNA: TGTGCCAGCAGCCCAGGGGGCGACCACAATGAGCAGTTCTTC
CDR3: CASSPGGDHNEQFF

length: 15
D: -
size: -
J: TRBJ1-6
V: TRBV18
DNA: TGTGCCAGCTCACCAGGGAGCTCCTATAATTCACCCCTCCACTTT
CDR3: CASSPGSSYNSPLHF

length: 15
D: -
size: few
J: TRBJ1-6
V: TRBV19
DNA: TGTGCCAGTAGTAGTACAGGGTATAGAGGGTCACCCCTCCACTTT
CDR3: CASSSTGYRGSPLHF

length: 17
D: -
size: -
J: TRBJ2-6
V: TRBV7-6
DNA: TGTGCCAGCAGCCATTCGTCTGGGGACTCTGGGGCCAACGTCCTGACTTTC
CDR3: CASSHSSGDSGANVLTF

length: 14
D: -
size: -
J: TRBJ1-5
V: TRBV7-2
DNA: TGTGCCAGCAGCCCTAGGGCGGGTGGGGAGCCCCAGCATTTT
CDR3: CASSPRAGGEPQHF

length: 19
D: TRBD2
size: few
J: TRBJ2-1
V: TRBV4-2
DNA: TGTGCCAGCAGCCAAGAGAGGGGACTAGCTACGAGCTCCTACAATGAGCAGTTCTTC
CDR3: CASSQERGLATSSYNEQFF

length: 14
D: -
size: -
J: TRBJ1-1
V: TRBV9
DNA: TGTGCCAGCAGCGGCATCCGGGGGAACACTGAAGCTTTCTTT
CDR3: CASSGIRGNTEAFF